This T cell receptor beta chain came from a study of radiotherapy plus CTLA-4 blockade in lung cancer. Some clones are missing from TCRdb's copy, which holds only in-frame ones; the method was immunoSEQ multiplex PCR. The sample contains more than 95,000 clones, 60% to 75% of which appear only once. This clonotype was obtained from a human donor with non-small cell lung cancer who had a partial response to radiotherapy plus ipilimumab. Some clones in this sample may be carry-over from other donors' samples. The sequencing here drew on peripheral blood, taken from a patient treated with radiotherapy plus ipilimumab.

The chain's CDR3 is CASSTDRPYEQYF. The CDR3 DNA reads TGTGCCAGCAGCACGGACAGGCCCTACGAGCAGTACTTC. This chain joins TRBV7-9 and TRBJ2-5, with TRBD1 identical over 7 bases. The J call is uncertain, as TRBJ2-7 better fits the DNA end. This CDR3 has 13 residues. CDR1 is SEHNR and CDR2 is FQNEAQ in the germline V gene (reference sequence).